This T cell receptor (beta chain) was sequenced in a study of cytomegalovirus exposure and HLA in healthy donors. Whole-study findings and limits: Fewer N-insertions (relative to the roughly 610-donor mean) were reportedly seen in an Asian-associated ancestry cluster in a later analysis. Follow-up analysis found HLA locus-dependent TCR association rates, highest for DRB1 and lowest for HLA-C.

As concerns this clone: Antigen unknown. Its ends do not fully match the called genes, so a read error is possible.

The PCR employed 60 Vbeta primers together with 13 Jbeta primers. Only in-frame clones appear in the TCRdb table, and some are missing; sequencing was by immunoSEQ multiplex PCR. The sample has about 77,000 clones. CDR3 length equals 13 residues. Germline V gene lookup returns CDR1 SGHTA and CDR2 FQGNSA. The sequence derives from a man aged 50-60 years in good health and CMV-seropositive. The sample consisted of PBMCs. V is TRBV7-2 and J is TRBJ1-6; 7 bases match TRBD1. CDR3: CASSYNRGSSLHF. DNA for the CDR3: TGTGCCAGCAGCTACAACAGGGGTTCATCCCTCCACTTT.